This passage covers 3 T cell receptor beta chains from one sample sequenced in a study of T-cell memory formation after mild COVID-19. MiXCR, run by TCRdb on the 5' RACE reads, gives a single entry per CDR3 protein. The table shows around 130,000 distinct CDR3 sequences, with about 5.9% occurring only once. Input material: PBMCs or a T cell subset sorted from them (not recorded which). These receptor sequences come from an adult woman who had mild COVID-19 (a few samples of this study predate the infection). Cell type and time point are not known.

This clonotype was detected many times. J is TRBJ2-3 and V is TRBV10-3, with D possibly TRBD1 on 6 matching bases. The V gene lost 1 base and the J gene lost 0 bases, with 17 bases spanning the gap. Germline V lookup: CDR1 ENHRY, CDR2 SYGVKD. The CDR3 contains 18 residues. The CDR3, as DNA: TGTGCCATCAGTGAGTGGCCGAACAGGGAGCTTAGCACAGATACGCAGTATTTT. Translating gives CAISEWPNRELSTDTQYF.

The genes are TRBV19 and TRBJ2-3; no reliable D call. CDR1 and CDR2 (germline): LNHDA, SQIVND (reference sequence). The CDR3 runs to 14 residues. Trimming removed 4 bases at V and 0 bases at J, with 8 bases between. The CDR3, as DNA: TGTGCCAGTAGTACGACACCTAGCACAGATACGCAGTATTTT. The encoded protein is CASSTTPSTDTQYF.

This clonotype was detected only a few times. The gene calls are TRBV7-3 and TRBJ2-2; D is perhaps TRBD1 (5 bases). The ends were cut back, 5 bases at V and 1 base at J, with 8 bases in the middle. This CDR3 has 14 residues. Germline lookup yields CDR1 SGHTA and CDR2 FQGTGA. The CDR3 sequence is CASSNGQNTGELFF. The CDR3 DNA sequence: TGTGCCAGCAGCAACGGACAGAACACCGGGGAGCTGTTTTTT.